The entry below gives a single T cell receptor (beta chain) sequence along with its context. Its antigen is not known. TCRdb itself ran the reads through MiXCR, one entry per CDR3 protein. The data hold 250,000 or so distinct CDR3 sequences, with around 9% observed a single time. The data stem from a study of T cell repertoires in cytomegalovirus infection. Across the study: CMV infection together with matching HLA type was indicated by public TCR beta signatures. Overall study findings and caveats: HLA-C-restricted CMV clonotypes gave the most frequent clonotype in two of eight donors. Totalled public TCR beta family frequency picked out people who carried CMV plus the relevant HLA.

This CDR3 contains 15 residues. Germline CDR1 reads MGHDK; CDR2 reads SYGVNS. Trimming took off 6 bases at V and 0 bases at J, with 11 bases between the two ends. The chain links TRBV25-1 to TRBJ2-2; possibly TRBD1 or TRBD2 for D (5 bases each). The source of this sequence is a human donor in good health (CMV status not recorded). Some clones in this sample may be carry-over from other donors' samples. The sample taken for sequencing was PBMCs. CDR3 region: CASRRGPPNTGELFF. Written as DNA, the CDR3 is TGTGCCAGCAGGAGGGGTCCCCCGAACACCGGGGAGCTGTTTTTT.